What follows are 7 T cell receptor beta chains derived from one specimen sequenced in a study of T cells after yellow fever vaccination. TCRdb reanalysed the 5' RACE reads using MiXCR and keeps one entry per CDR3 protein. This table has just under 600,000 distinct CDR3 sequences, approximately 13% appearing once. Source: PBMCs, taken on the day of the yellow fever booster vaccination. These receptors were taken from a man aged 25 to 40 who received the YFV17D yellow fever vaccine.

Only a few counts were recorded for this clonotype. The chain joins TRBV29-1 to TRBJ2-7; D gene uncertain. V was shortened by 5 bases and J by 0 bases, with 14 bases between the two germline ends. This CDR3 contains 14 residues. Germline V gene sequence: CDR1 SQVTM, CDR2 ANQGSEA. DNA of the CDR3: TGCAGCGTTACTTCCCGTATTAGCTCCTACGAGCAGTACTTC. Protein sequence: CSVTSRISSYEQYF.

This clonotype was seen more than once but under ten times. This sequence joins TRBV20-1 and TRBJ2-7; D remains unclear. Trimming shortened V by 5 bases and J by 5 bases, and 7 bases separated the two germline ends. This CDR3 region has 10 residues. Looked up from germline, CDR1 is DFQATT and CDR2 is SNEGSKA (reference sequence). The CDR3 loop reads CSAGWDEQYF. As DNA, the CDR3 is TGCAGTGCTGGTTGGGACGAGCAGTACTTC.

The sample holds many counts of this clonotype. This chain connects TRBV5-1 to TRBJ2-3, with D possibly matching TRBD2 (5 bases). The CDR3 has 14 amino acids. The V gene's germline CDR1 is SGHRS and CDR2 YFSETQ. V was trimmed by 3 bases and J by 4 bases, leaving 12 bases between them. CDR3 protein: CASSWTPGPDTQYF. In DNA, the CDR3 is TGCGCCAGCAGCTGGACTCCGGGTCCAGATACGCAGTATTTT. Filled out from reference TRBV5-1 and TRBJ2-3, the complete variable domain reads KAGVTQTPRYLIKTRGQQVTLSCSPISGHRSVSWYQQTPGQGLQFLFEYFSETQRNKGNFPGRFSGRQFSNSRSEMNVSTLELGDSALYLCASSWTPGPDTQYFGPGTRLTVL.

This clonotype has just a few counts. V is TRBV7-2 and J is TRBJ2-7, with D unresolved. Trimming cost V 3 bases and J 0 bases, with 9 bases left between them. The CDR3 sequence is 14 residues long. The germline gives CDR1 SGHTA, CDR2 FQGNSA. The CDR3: CASSLSASSYEQYF. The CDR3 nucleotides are TGTGCCAGCAGCTTGTCGGCTAGCTCCTACGAGCAGTACTTC.

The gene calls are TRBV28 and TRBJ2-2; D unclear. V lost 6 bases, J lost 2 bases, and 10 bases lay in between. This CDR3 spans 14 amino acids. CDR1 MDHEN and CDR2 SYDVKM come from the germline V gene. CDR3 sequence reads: CASSGLFNTGELFF. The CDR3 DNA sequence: TGTGCCAGCAGCGGCTTATTCAACACCGGGGAGCTGTTTTTT. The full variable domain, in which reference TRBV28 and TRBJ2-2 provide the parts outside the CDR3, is DVKVTQSSRYLVKRTGEKVFLECVQDMDHENMFWYRQDPGLGLRLIYFSYDVKMKEKGDIPEGYSVSREKKERFSLILESASTNQTSMYLCASSGLFNTGELFFGEGSRLTVL.

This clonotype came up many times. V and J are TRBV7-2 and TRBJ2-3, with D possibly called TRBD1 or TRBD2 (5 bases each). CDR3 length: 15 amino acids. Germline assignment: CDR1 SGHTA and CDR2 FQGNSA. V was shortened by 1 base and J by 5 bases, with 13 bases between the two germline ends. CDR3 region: CASSLVGGVVDTQYF. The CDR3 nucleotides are TGTGCCAGCAGCTTAGTTGGGGGAGTAGTAGATACGCAGTATTTT.

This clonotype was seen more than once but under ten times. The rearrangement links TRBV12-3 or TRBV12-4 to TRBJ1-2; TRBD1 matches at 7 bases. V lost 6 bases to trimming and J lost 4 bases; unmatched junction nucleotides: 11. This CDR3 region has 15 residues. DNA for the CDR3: TGTGCCAGCAGGCCTGGACAGGCCCTCTCCTATGGCTACACCTTC. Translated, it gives CASRPGQALSYGYTF.